The T cell receptor (beta chain) described here comes from a study of T cells in Graves' hyperthyroidism and ophthalmopathy. Extraction of PBMCs used about 9.2 ml of fresh peripheral blood. In its sample, this clonotype was seen many times. RNA transcripts served as the template for amplifying TCR beta CDR3 regions. TCR CDR3 regions were first amplified by RT-PCR with HTBI primers. In TCRdb, the multiplex PCR reads were re-called with MiXCR into one record per CDR3 protein. This table holds about 300,000 distinct CDR3 sequences, roughly 15% found once. This CDR3 is built from 14 residues. The V gene lost 3 bases and the J gene lost 5 bases, with 10 bases spanning the gap. The germline V gene encodes CDR1 SEHNR and CDR2 FQNEAQ (reference sequence).

The chain couples TRBV7-9 to TRBJ1-4; tentative D call: TRBD1 (6 bases). This receptor was obtained from a man aged 25 to 40 with Graves' hyperthyroidism. Sample: blood. Here the CDR3 reads CASSLRQANEKLFF. The DNA of the CDR3 is TGTGCCAGCAGCTTGCGACAGGCGAATGAAAAACTGTTTTTT.